The 2 T cell receptor beta chains below were found in one sample sequenced in a study of blood T cell repertoires in COVID-19. Profiling relied on immunoSEQ multiplex PCR, and the TCRdb table lists in-frame clones only, not all of them. This sample has approximately 270,000 clones; about 85% occur once, and the top ten carry under 4%. Sequenced sample: peripheral blood. These receptors all stem from a man younger than 35 with active or convalescent COVID-19.

This clone was picked up one time. The CDR3 loop reads CASSFDGAYEQYF. The CDR3 DNA is TGCGCCAGCAGCTTCGACGGAGCCTACGAGCAGTACTTC. This chain connects TRBV5-1 to TRBJ2-7; D gene unclear. Germline V gene sequence: CDR1 SGHRS, CDR2 YFSETQ. The CDR3 consists of 13 residues. V lost 2 bases and J lost 2, with 8 bases in between.

The chain recombines TRBV11-2 with TRBJ1-1; possible D gene TRBD1, 6 bases. This CDR3 has 17 residues. The germline V gene has CDR1 SGHAT and CDR2 FQNNGV. Trimming stripped 5 bases from V and 0 bases from J, with 19 bases between. The CDR3 DNA is TGTGCCAGCAGCACGATACAGGGAGGGGTCATGAACACTGAAGCTTTCTTT. This translates into CASSTIQGGVMNTEAFF.